One sample yielded the 7 T cell receptor beta chains listed below, sequenced in a study of T cells after yellow fever vaccination. TCRdb reprocessed the 5' RACE reads with MiXCR, giving one entry per CDR3 protein. This sample has about 160,000 distinct CDR3 sequences, with 6% to 7.5% found just once. Sequencing was performed on CD4+ T cells sorted from PBMCs, taken less than 6 days after the first yellow fever vaccination. These receptor sequences come from a man aged 18 to 29 who received the YFV17D yellow fever vaccine.

This clonotype occurred many times. The gene calls are TRBV25-1 and TRBJ2-7, with D perhaps assigned TRBD1 or TRBD2 (5 bases each). Trimming removed 2 bases from V and 0 bases from J, with 8 bases in between. Germline V gene lookup returns CDR1 MGHDK and CDR2 SYGVNS. The CDR3 extends over 14 amino acids. The CDR3 spells CASSEVGVSYEQYF. Here the CDR3 DNA reads TGTGCCAGCAGTGAAGTGGGGGTCTCCTACGAGCAGTACTTC.

V and J are TRBV7-9 and TRBJ1-5, with D tentatively TRBD1 (5 bases). This CDR3 comprises 14 residues. In germline, CDR1 is SEHNR, CDR2 FQNEAQ (reference sequence). The V end lost 1 base, the J end lost 5 bases, and 9 bases lay between the germline ends. The CDR3 loop reads CASSLVDSDQPQHF. The CDR3 coding sequence is TGTGCCAGCAGCTTAGTCGACAGTGATCAGCCCCAGCATTTT.

Many counts were recorded for this clonotype. The V and J genes are TRBV9 and TRBJ2-3; D may be TRBD1 (6 bases). V dropped 4 bases and J dropped 2 bases, with 11 bases sitting between them. Germline V CDR1 and CDR2: SGDLS, YYNGEE. This CDR3 has 14 amino acids. In nucleotides, the CDR3 is TGTGCCAGCAGCCCACGGACAGACACAGATACGCAGTATTTT. The encoded protein is CASSPRTDTDTQYF.

This clonotype was detected ten times or more. The chain carries TRBV5-1 and TRBJ2-7, with 9 bases that match TRBD1. Germline loops: CDR1 SGHRS, CDR2 YFSETQ. After removal of 6 bases from V and 3 bases from J, the junction contained 10 bases not matched to a gene. This CDR3 is built from 15 residues. The CDR3 nucleotides are TGCGCCAGCAAGTTGCTCGGGACAGGGAACTACGAGCAGTACTTC. Residues: CASKLLGTGNYEQYF.

This clonotype has more than one count but fewer than ten. Written as DNA, the CDR3 is TGTGCCAGCACCCGGGGCAGGGTCTACGAGCAGTACTTC. It yields the protein CASTRGRVYEQYF. The rearrangement uses TRBV6-5 and TRBJ2-7; D tentatively fits TRBD1 or TRBD2 (5 bases each). Trimming shortened V by 7 bases and J by 3 bases, and 13 bases separated the two germline ends. The CDR3 has 13 residues. Germline assignment: CDR1 MNHEY and CDR2 SVGAGI.

At least ten counts were recorded for this clonotype. The rearrangement links TRBV7-2 to TRBJ2-7; D might be TRBD1 (6 bases). The germline V gene encodes CDR1 SGHTA and CDR2 FQGNSA. The CDR3 totals 13 residues. Trimming stripped 5 bases from V and 7 bases from J, with 15 bases between. The DNA for the CDR3 is TGTGCCAGCAGCCCCAACAGGGTGCAAGAGCAGTACTTC. Its translation: CASSPNRVQEQYF.

This clonotype occurred many times. The chain combines TRBV4-2 with TRBJ2-3, with D hard to call. Germline CDR1 reads LGHNA; CDR2 reads YNFKEQ. The CDR3 has 14 amino acids. V lost 4 bases and J 3 bases, leaving 11 bases between the germline ends. The CDR3 DNA is TGTGCCAGCAGCCGCACGGACGGGACAGATACGCAGTATTTT. This codes for CASSRTDGTDTQYF.